The T cell receptor (beta chain) under discussion was sequenced for a study of blood T cell repertoires in COVID-19 (dated by TCRdb to the early 2020s). For context, the study as a whole: Samples from collaborators originated in the United States, Italy and Spain and spanned both the acute and convalescent phases of COVID-19. The prospective study material was composed of cDNA or gDNA derived from T cells, B-cell-depleted T cells, or PBMCs. The sample metadata nearly always contained a de-identified subject ID, COVID-19 status, age in years and sex. Deeply sampled blood TCRbeta repertoires from subjects exposed to, actively infected with, or recovered from COVID-19 were included in the dataset. The samples were drawn from the first 160 participants of the ongoing ImmuneRACE study and from 950 to 1,500 subjects provided by 6 global collaborators. HLA class I and class II types, where available, came from metadata supplied by the sample provider rather than from assay-based typing. A freely available public database, intended as a resource for researchers studying the immune response to SARS-CoV-2, is where the repertoires were released.

The immunoSEQ Assay, a bias-controlled multiplex PCR, was used to amplify TCRbeta CDR3 regions from genomic DNA. As for the original processing: Nucleated cell counts per sample were estimated from amplification of reference gene primers within the assay. To quantify the absolute abundance of each unique TCRbeta CDR3 rearrangement, sequence reads were collapsed and filtered. For each sample, productive Simpson clonality was calculated as the square root of Simpson's diversity index over productive rearrangements. Not all clones reach the TCRdb copy of this immuneACCESS table, which keeps in-frame sequences only. Checked studies attribute under half of the gap to unresolved V genes and leave the rest unexplained. V, J and clone size are those of that table, while D and trimming were read from the DNA. Present in this sample are under 50,000 clones, roughly nine tenths of which were seen just once. The ten top clones hold 15% to 18% of the sample.

As for this clone: Its binding antigen is unknown. No qualities accompany the bases; no much larger clone lies one base away.

For this chain, trimming is 7 bases at the V end and 6 bases at the J end, and the number of junction bases without a gene match is 6. Taken from cysteine to phenylalanine, the CDR3 has 15 residues. Of all the DNA, just the CDR3 is kept, 45 bases in frame from base 1. CDR1 and CDR2 are drawn from the germline V gene: ENHRY, SYGVKD. What the authors observed across the whole study: Clinical and demographic metadata were provided uncurated, with the amount varying by source and participant.

Whole blood was collected in K2EDTA tubes by collaborating institutions according to the institutions' own protocols. For TCRbeta analysis, collaborators shipped samples in one of three forms: frozen whole blood, isolated PBMCs, or DNA extracted from either of those sample types. The V and J genes are TRBV10-3 and TRBJ2-2; TRBD1 matches 12 bases in the middle. Sequencing input: peripheral blood. The sequence derives from a man between 65 and 85 years old with active COVID-19. The nucleotide sequence reads TGTGCCATCACTGGGACAGGGGGCGGTCCCGGGGAGCTGTTTTTT. Translated, this gives CAITGTGGGPGELFF.